The TCR beta chain described here comes from a study of read filtering for tumor transcriptome and immune sequencing. The CDR3 runs to 15 residues. Trimming took off 0 bases at V and 8 bases at J, with 13 bases between the two ends. Germline-derived CDR1 and CDR2 are SGHVS and FQNEAQ. The library was built from roughly 400 ng RNA with molecular barcoded adaptors for alpha/delta and beta/gamma chains. MiXCR, applied by TCRdb to the reads, yields one record per CDR3 protein. The sample has 75,000 to 95,000 distinct CDR3 sequences, about 22% seen once. The TCR was taken from a donor at least 40 years old with multiple myeloma. The specimen sequenced was a population of CD138-negative cells sorted from bone marrow. The gene calls are TRBV7-8 and TRBJ1-4; a possible D gene is TRBD1 (5 bases). CDR3 DNA: TGTGCCAGCAGCTTAGCGGCCCAGGGCGGAGAAAAACTGTTTTTT. Protein sequence: CASSLAAQGGEKLFF.